The 25 T cell receptor beta chains listed next were all sequenced from one sample in a study of CD8+ T cells in alopecia areata. Treatment noted: oral pan-JAK inhibitor, 5-10 mg twice daily. In each case, RNA was isolated and then reverse transcribed into cDNA as the sequencing template. Assay used: immunoSEQ multiplex PCR; TCRdb lists only in-frame clones, some missing. The sample holds some 120,000 clones, less than 75% seen once. Specimen: CD8+ T cells sorted from blood, collected at week 24, from a patient treated with tofacitinib. These receptors were collected from a human donor with alopecia areata.

This clone was seen a few times. Additional DNA sequences in this sample encode the identical CDR3. The chain joins TRBV30 to TRBJ1-1, with TRBD1 matching over 10 bases. V shed 3 bases, J shed 6 bases, and the junction held 4 bases outside the gene matches. Germline V gene lookup returns CDR1 GTSNPN and CDR2 SVGIG (reference sequence). This CDR3 has 13 residues. DNA of the CDR3: TGTGCCTGGAGCGGGGACAGGGGCCCTGAAGCTTTCTTT. The encoded protein is CAWSGDRGPEAFF.

The CDR3 coding sequence is TGTGCCACCAGCAGTGAGGGGAGGAGTGAAGCTTTCTTT. Translation: CATSSEGRSEAFF. This rearrangement joins TRBV15 to TRBJ1-1; TRBD1 might be the D (5 bases). The germline CDR1 and CDR2 sequences are LNHNV and YYDKDF (reference sequence). The CDR3 consists of 13 residues. Trimming removed 3 bases from V and 7 bases from J, with 12 bases in between.

This sequence joins TRBV7-9 and TRBJ2-7, with TRBD1 matching 9 bases. Trimming cost V 5 bases and J 7 bases; bases outside gene matches: 6. This CDR3 has 13 residues. The V gene's germline CDR1 is SEHNR and CDR2 FQNEAQ (reference sequence). CDR3 loop: CASSPPGQGEQYF. In nucleotides, the CDR3 is TGTGCCAGCAGCCCACCGGGACAGGGAGAGCAGTACTTC.

The chain links TRBV14 to TRBJ2-2, with D perhaps TRBD1 (6 bases). Trimming shortened V by 4 bases and J by 2 bases, and 8 bases separated the two germline ends. Germline assignment: CDR1 SGHDN and CDR2 FVKESK. The CDR3 covers 14 residues. This CDR3 reads CASSLDSNTGELFF. The CDR3 DNA sequence: TGTGCCAGCAGCCTGGACAGCAACACCGGGGAGCTGTTTTTT. The variable domain in full, with the rest retrieved from reference TRBV14 and TRBJ2-2, is EAGVTQFPSHSVIEKGQTVTLRCDPISGHDNLYWYRRVMGKEIKFLLHFVKESKQDESGMPNNRFLAERTGGTYSTLKVQPAELEDSGVYFCASSLDSNTGELFFGEGSRLTVL.

The chain carries TRBV7-9 and TRBJ1-1; the D is unclear. The germline V gene has CDR1 SEHNR and CDR2 FQNEAQ (reference sequence). The CDR3 is made up of 15 amino acids. V was pared by 5 bases and J by 3 bases, with 16 bases between. The CDR3 DNA reads TGTGCCAGCAGCATGGACGGGCATAGGGACACTGAAGCTTTCTTT. This sequence encodes CASSMDGHRDTEAFF.

As for this clone: Germline is not matched at one junction end, which may reflect a read error. This chain links TRBV15 with TRBJ2-7, with 7 positions matching TRBD2. CDR1 and CDR2 (germline): LNHNV, YYDKDF (reference sequence). The CDR3 totals 16 residues. The CDR3 coding sequence is TGTGCCACCAGCGGAGATTGGGAGGGAATCTCCTACGAGCAGTACTTC. Translated: CATSGDWEGISYEQYF.

The V call is TRBV5-1, the J call TRBJ2-7; TRBD1 is a possible D gene (7 bases). Trimming stripped 4 bases from V and 5 bases from J, with 16 bases between. CDR1 and CDR2 (germline): SGHRS, YFSETQ. The CDR3 covers 14 residues. CDR3 protein: CASSGYRGGNEQYF. DNA of the CDR3: TGCGCCAGCAGCGGCTACAGGGGAGGCAACGAGCAGTACTTC.

The J gene is TRBJ2-5, the V gene TRBV11-2, with 10 bases identical to TRBD2. Germline lookup yields CDR1 SGHAT and CDR2 FQNNGV. Trimming at V came to 6 bases and at J to 5 bases, leaving 6 bases not matched to a gene. The CDR3 length is 14 residues. CDR3: CASRSGGAFETQYF. DNA for the CDR3: TGTGCCAGCAGGAGCGGGGGGGCTTTTGAGACCCAGTACTTC.

The gene calls are TRBV6-5 and TRBJ2-3; D is possibly TRBD1 or TRBD2 (6 bases each). CDR3 length equals 13 residues. Germline V gene sequence: CDR1 MNHEY, CDR2 SVGAGI. Deletions cut 5 bases from V and 5 bases from J, with 11 bases between. CDR3 coding DNA: TGTGCCAGCAGTCTAGGGGGGAGAGATACGCAGTATTTT. Its translation: CASSLGGRDTQYF.

This clone occurred a few times. This chain connects TRBV11-2 to TRBJ2-5; D call uncertain. CDR1 and CDR2 from the germline V gene are SGHAT and FQNNGV. V was clipped by 2 bases and J by 4 bases, with 14 bases between them. CDR3 length equals 15 residues. This chain's CDR3 is CASSLFQDSGETQYF. In DNA, the CDR3 is TGTGCCAGCAGCTTATTCCAGGATTCAGGAGAGACCCAGTACTTC.

The chain links TRBV19 to TRBJ1-1, with 7 bases that match TRBD1. The CDR3 totals 13 residues. Germline loops: CDR1 LNHDA, CDR2 SQIVND (reference sequence). V lost 8 bases and J lost 7; bases outside the gene matches: 10. This CDR3 is CASSSQGGLEAFF. The CDR3 bases are TGTGCCAGTTCATCCCAGGGGGGCCTTGAAGCTTTCTTT.

The chain combines TRBV2 with TRBJ1-2; 12 positions match TRBD1. Germline V CDR1 and CDR2: SNHLY, FYNNEI. The CDR3 has 13 amino acids. With V trimmed by 11 bases and J by 8 bases, 9 bases remained unmatched. In DNA form, the CDR3 reads TGTGCCGGGACAGGGGGCGACTTGAGAGGCTACACCTTC. This encodes CAGTGGDLRGYTF.

In DNA form, the CDR3 reads TGTGCCAGTAGACAGGGTGGGAATTCACCCCTCCACTTT. Translating it yields CASRQGGNSPLHF. The chain carries TRBV25-1 and TRBJ1-6; the match to TRBD1 covers 7 bases. V lost 9 bases, J lost 7 bases, and 6 bases stayed unmatched. The CDR3 has 13 amino acids. CDR1 is MGHDK and CDR2 is SYGVNS in the germline V gene.

V usage is TRBV27 and J usage is TRBJ2-7; D gene unclear. The CDR3 runs 13 residues. Trimming pared 6 bases from V and 5 bases from J, leaving 14 bases between. Per germline, CDR1 MNHEY and CDR2 SMNVEV (reference sequence). CDR3 amino acids: CASRPQAPHEQYF. The CDR3 DNA follows: TGTGCCAGCAGGCCCCAGGCCCCCCACGAGCAGTACTTC.

This sequence joins TRBV13 and TRBJ2-3, with D perhaps matching TRBD1 (7 bases). CDR3 length: 15 amino acids. Germline loops: CDR1 PRHDT, CDR2 FYEKMQ (reference sequence). V was trimmed by 5 bases and J by 1 base, leaving 13 bases between them. The CDR3 protein is CASSPRGDGTDTQYF. The CDR3 DNA reads TGTGCCAGCAGCCCCAGGGGGGACGGCACAGATACGCAGTATTTT.

This chain connects TRBV7-9 to TRBJ2-6; D is undetermined. Between the trimmed V and J ends, which lost 5 bases and 4 bases, there was a span of 9 bases. The CDR3 contains 14 residues. The germline CDR1 and CDR2 sequences are SEHNR and FQNEAQ (reference sequence). The CDR3 bases are TGTGCCAGCAGCGCCCCCCTGGGGGCCAACGTCCTGACTTTC. Residues: CASSAPLGANVLTF. Supplemented by reference TRBV7-9 and TRBJ2-6, the full variable domain reads DTGVSQNPRHKITKRGQNVTFRCDPISEHNRLYWYRQTLGQGPEFLTYFQNEAQLEKSRLLSDRFSAERPKGSFSTLEIQRTEQGDSAMYLCASSAPLGANVLTFGAGSRLTVL.

The chain uses TRBV27 and TRBJ2-3; D remains ambiguous. This CDR3 spans 13 amino acids. Germline V gene lookup returns CDR1 MNHEY and CDR2 SMNVEV (reference sequence). V lost 7 bases, J lost 2 bases, and 10 bases lay in between. The CDR3 nucleotides read TGTGCCAGCACTTCCCGTGACACAGATACGCAGTATTTT. Translated: CASTSRDTDTQYF.

This sequence joins TRBV4-1 and TRBJ2-7; D assignment may be TRBD1 or TRBD2 (5 bases each). V was pared by 0 bases and J by 5 bases, with 14 bases between. Germline assignment: CDR1 MGHRA and CDR2 YSYEKL. There are 15 residues in the CDR3. CDR3 region: CASSQERDPENEQYF. The CDR3 DNA is TGCGCCAGCAGCCAAGAGAGGGACCCTGAGAACGAGCAGTACTTC.

V gene TRBV5-1 combines with J gene TRBJ2-3; 14 nucleotides align to TRBD2. The CDR3 length is 17 residues. Germline V CDR1 and CDR2: SGHRS, YFSETQ. V dropped 4 bases and J dropped 2; count of bases not matched to a gene: 6. The CDR3 region has the DNA TGCGCCAGCAGCCTAGGACTAGCGGGGGGCCCCACAGATACGCAGTATTTT. It yields the protein CASSLGLAGGPTDTQYF. Drawing the rest from reference TRBV5-1 and TRBJ2-3, the complete variable domain is KAGVTQTPRYLIKTRGQQVTLSCSPISGHRSVSWYQQTPGQGLQFLFEYFSETQRNKGNFPGRFSGRQFSNSRSEMNVSTLELGDSALYLCASSLGLAGGPTDTQYFGPGTRLTVL.

The chain is built from TRBV27 and TRBJ1-1; D is uncertain. Germline CDR1 is MNHEY and CDR2 is SMNVEV (reference sequence). V was pared by 5 bases and J by 2 bases, with 9 bases between. This CDR3 spans 13 amino acids. The CDR3 nucleotides read TGTGCCAGCAGTCATCAGGTAAACACTGAAGCTTTCTTT. The encoded protein is CASSHQVNTEAFF.

The V gene is TRBV2, the J gene TRBJ2-3; D is ambiguous. This CDR3 is built from 14 residues. The V end was cut by 7 bases, the J end by 6 bases, with 17 bases between. The germline V gene has CDR1 SNHLY and CDR2 FYNNEI. The CDR3 reads CASNEGATVDTQYF. DNA for the CDR3: TGTGCCAGCAACGAAGGAGCTACTGTCGATACGCAGTATTTT.

In this sample, this clone turned up once. CDR3 protein: CASSLAEGTHNEQFF. CDR3 sequence (DNA): TGCGCCAGCAGCTTGGCCGAGGGGACCCACAATGAGCAGTTCTTC. The chain couples TRBV5-1 to TRBJ2-1, with D possibly called TRBD1 or TRBD2 (5 bases each). The CDR3 totals 15 residues. The V gene lost 0 bases and the J gene lost 5 bases, with 12 bases spanning the gap. The germline V gene has CDR1 SGHRS and CDR2 YFSETQ.

This clone turned up a few times. The J gene is TRBJ2-1, the V gene TRBV11-2; D remains ambiguous. The CDR3 has 16 residues. Trimming removed 1 base at V and 0 bases at J, with 10 bases between. Germline V lookup: CDR1 SGHAT, CDR2 FQNNGV. The CDR3 coding sequence is TGTGCCAGCAGCTTAGGAGAAGGTTACTCCTACAATGAGCAGTTCTTC. Translation gives CASSLGEGYSYNEQFF.

This clone was seen once. V gene TRBV10-3 combines with J gene TRBJ2-7, with D possibly being TRBD1 (5 bases). From germline, CDR1 is ENHRY and CDR2 SYGVKD. The CDR3 is 12 residues long. With 10 bases removed from V and 6 bases from J, the gap between germline ends came to 16 bases. In DNA, the CDR3 is TGTGCCACCGCGGCAGGGAATCCCGAGCAGTACTTC. It is translated as CATAAGNPEQYF.

This clone appeared a few times. The same CDR3 arises from other DNA sequences in this sample as well. This chain connects TRBV6-6 to TRBJ1-5, with a weak D call TRBD1 (5 bases). Trimming shortened V by 2 bases and J by 3 bases, and 8 bases separated the two germline ends. Germline V gene sequence: CDR1 MNHNY, CDR2 SVGAGI (reference sequence). The CDR3 covers 14 residues. The CDR3 DNA reads as TGTGCCAGCAGTTACGGAGGGGTCAATCAGCCCCAGCATTTT. Its protein product is CASSYGGVNQPQHF.